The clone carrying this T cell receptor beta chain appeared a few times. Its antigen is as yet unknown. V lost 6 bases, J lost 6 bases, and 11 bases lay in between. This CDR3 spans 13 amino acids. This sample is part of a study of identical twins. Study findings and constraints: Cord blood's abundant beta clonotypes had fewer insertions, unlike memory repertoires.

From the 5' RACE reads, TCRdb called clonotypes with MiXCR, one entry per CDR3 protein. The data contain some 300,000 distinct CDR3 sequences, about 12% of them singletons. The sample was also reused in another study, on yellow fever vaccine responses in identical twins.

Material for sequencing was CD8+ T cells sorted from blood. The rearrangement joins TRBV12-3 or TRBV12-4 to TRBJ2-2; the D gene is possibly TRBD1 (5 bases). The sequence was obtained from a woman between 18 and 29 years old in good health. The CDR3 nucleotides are TGTGCCAGCAGCAGGGATGTCCCCGGGGAGCTGTTTTTT. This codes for CASSRDVPGELFF.